Listed below are T cell receptor beta chains from one sample, sequenced in a study of blood T cell repertoires in COVID-19. Clones were sequenced by immunoSEQ multiplex PCR, and TCRdb holds only the in-frame ones, with some missing. The sample consists of around 320,000 clones, 85% to 95% of them appearing once. The specimen was PBMCs or T cells enriched from blood (not recorded which). The receptors stem from a woman aged 25 to 39 who had been exposed to COVID-19. Each CDR3 is given with its conserved first and last residue. Fields, in order: clone size, D gene, V gene, J gene, CDR3 DNA, CDR3 protein. D genes are given only for firm matches. Size values are once, few and many counts, or a class for expanded clones, and some rows have none.

NA	NA	TRBV7-8	TRBJ1-3	TGTGCCAGCAGCTTAGTGGGCCAAACACGAAACACCATATATTTT	CASSLVGQTRNTIYF
NA	NA	TRBV5-5	TRBJ1-2	TGTGCCAGCAGCTTGGCCGGGGGAAGCTATGGCTACACCTTC	CASSLAGGSYGYTF
NA	TRBD1	TRBV29-1	TRBJ1-2	TGCAGCGAAGGACAGGGGCTTTATCATAACTATGGCTACACCTTC	CSEGQGLYHNYGYTF
NA	NA	TRBV11-2	TRBJ2-3	TGTGCCAGCAGCTTAGGTACAGGCTCGCTGGGTACGCAGTATTTT	CASSLGTGSLGTQYF
once	TRBD1	TRBV29-1	TRBJ2-1	TGCAGCGTAACGACAGGGGCTACTGAGCAGTTCTTC	CSVTTGATEQFF
NA	NA	TRBV7-2	TRBJ1-2	TGTGCCAGCAGCCCCTTCGACAGGACTAACTATGGCTACACCTTC	CASSPFDRTNYGYTF
NA	TRBD1	TRBV5-1	TRBJ1-6	TGCGCCAGCAGCTCCCCGGGGACAGCCAATTCACCCCTCCACTTT	CASSSPGTANSPLHF
NA	NA	TRBV6-6	TRBJ2-3	TGTGCCGTCGGTTGGGGGGGCACAGATACGCAGTATTTT	CAVGWGGTDTQYF
NA	NA	TRBV5-1	TRBJ1-2	TGCGCCAGCAGCTTGTATCAGGGGCGCGTTCGGGATGGCTACACCTTC	CASSLYQGRVRDGYTF
NA	NA	TRBV5-1	TRBJ2-7	TGCGCCAGCAGCTTGGATCCTGCGAGCGAGCAGTACTTC	CASSLDPASEQYF
NA	NA	TRBV5-1	TRBJ1-5	TGCGCCAGCAGCGAAATGGCCGGGCAGCCCCAGCATTTT	CASSEMAGQPQHF
NA	TRBD1	TRBV11-2	TRBJ2-2	TGTGCCAGCACCCTCCAGGGGGACACCGGGGAGCTGTTTTTT	CASTLQGDTGELFF
once	NA	TRBV7-2	TRBJ1-6	TGTGCCAGCAGCCCCCGGGTCCTAACCAATTCACCCCTCCACTTT	CASSPRVLTNSPLHF
NA	TRBD2	TRBV5-1	TRBJ2-1	TGCGCCAGCAACGGACGGGGGGGAAACAATGAGCAGTTCTTC	CASNGRGGNNEQFF
NA	NA	TRBV29-1	TRBJ1-3	TGCAGCGTTGACGGAGCTGGAAACACCATATATTTT	CSVDGAGNTIYF
NA	NA	TRBV5-1	TRBJ2-5	TGCGCCAGCAGCTTGGGTAGCGCAGAGACCCAGTACTTC	CASSLGSAETQYF
NA	NA	TRBV5-4	TRBJ1-1	TGTGCCAGCAGCTGGGACGAGGGGGACACTGAAGCTTTCTTT	CASSWDEGDTEAFF
NA	NA	TRBV7-2	TRBJ1-3	TGTGCCAGCAGCCCTAGTGGGGGGTCTAACGGAAACACCATATATTTT	CASSPSGGSNGNTIYF
NA	TRBD1	TRBV19	TRBJ1-2	TGTGCCAGTAGTATCGGGGACAGTTCTAACTATGGCTACACCTTC	CASSIGDSSNYGYTF
NA	NA	TRBV5-1	TRBJ1-2	TGCGCCAGCAGGGTTTTGGGGGCAGTCCGTTTCTATGGCTACACCTTC	CASRVLGAVRFYGYTF
NA	NA	TRBV6-5	TRBJ2-7	TGTGCCAGCAGTTACTCCAGGCCGAATTACGAGCAGTACTTC	CASSYSRPNYEQYF
NA	NA	TRBV20-1	TRBJ1-2	TGCAGTGCTAGTTGGTCAGGGTATGGCTACACCTTC	CSASWSGYGYTF
NA	TRBD2	TRBV11-3	TRBJ2-1	TGTGCCAGCAGCACAACCGGGACTAGCGGGGGGAATGAGCAGTTCTTC	CASSTTGTSGGNEQFF
NA	TRBD2	TRBV10-3	TRBJ2-1	TGTGCCATCAGCGTAGCGGGGTCCACCAATGAGCAGTTCTTC	CAISVAGSTNEQFF
few	NA	TRBV30	TRBJ1-2	TGTGCCTGGAGTGTTGGGGCGAACTATGGCTACACCTTC	CAWSVGANYGYTF
NA	NA	TRBV7-6	TRBJ1-2	TGTGCCAGCAGCTTTGGGCCTTCCCCTAACTATGGCTACACCTTC	CASSFGPSPNYGYTF
NA	NA	TRBV7-2	TRBJ1-1	TGTGCCAGCAGCTTCCGGCGGAGGATGAACACTGAAGCTTTCTTT	CASSFRRRMNTEAFF
NA	NA	TRBV7-8	TRBJ1-2	TGTGCCAGCAGCTTAGTGGGGGCTGGCTACACCTTC	CASSLVGAGYTF
once	NA	TRBV7-8	TRBJ2-7	TGTGCCAGCAGCTTAGACAGGGGGGGCTACGAGCAGTACTTC	CASSLDRGGYEQYF
NA	TRBD1	TRBV19	TRBJ2-7	TGTGCCAGTAGTATAGCCTCAACAGGGGTCTCCTACGAGCAGTACTTC	CASSIASTGVSYEQYF
NA	TRBD1	TRBV10-3	TRBJ1-1	TGTGCCATCAGTGAGAGGCAGGGGGCGATTTCGTACACTGAAGCTTTCTTT	CAISERQGAISYTEAFF
NA	NA	TRBV18	TRBJ1-3	TGTGCCAGCTCACTCCGACTTGAGGGAGGAAACACCATATATTTT	CASSLRLEGGNTIYF
NA	NA	TRBV14	TRBJ2-7	TGTGCCAGCAGCCAAGTTGTCCAGGGTGGGGTCCACGAGCAGTACTTC	CASSQVVQGGVHEQYF
NA	NA	TRBV11-2	TRBJ1-6	TGTGCCAGCAGCCATCAGCGGAATAATTCACCCCTCCACTTT	CASSHQRNNSPLHF
NA	NA	TRBV25-1	TRBJ1-1	TGTGCCAGCAGTGATTGGGTGCGGGGAGATAACACTGAAGCTTTCTTT	CASSDWVRGDNTEAFF
NA	NA	TRBV6-1	TRBJ2-7	TGTGCCAGCAGTGATGTAGCTTTAGGCGAGCAGTACTTC	CASSDVALGEQYF
NA	TRBD1	TRBV19	TRBJ1-4	TGTGCCAGTAGTATGACAGGGAAAGGGGAGCAAAAACTGTTTTTT	CASSMTGKGEQKLFF
NA	TRBD2	TRBV19	TRBJ2-1	TGTGCCAGTAGTATAGCCTGGGGACTAGCGGCTTACAATGAGCAGTTCTTC	CASSIAWGLAAYNEQFF
NA	TRBD1	TRBV14	TRBJ1-5	TGTGCCAGCAGCCGACAGGGACCGAGGGGTCAGCCCCAGCATTTT	CASSRQGPRGQPQHF